These 23 T cell receptor beta chains were sequenced from one sample in a study of blood T cell repertoires in COVID-19. Profiling relied on immunoSEQ multiplex PCR, and the TCRdb table lists in-frame clones only, not all of them. The sample records roughly 66,000 clones, about 89% being singletons. Input material: peripheral blood. The origin of the receptors is a human donor in a cohort sampled during active COVID-19.

V usage is TRBV2 and J usage is TRBJ2-5; 9 positions match TRBD1. The ends lost 3 bases at V and 1 base at J; junction bases unmatched: 3. CDR3 length: 15 residues. CDR1 and CDR2 from the germline V gene are SNHLY and FYNNEI. The CDR3 sequence is CASSEDRGRQETQYF. The CDR3, as DNA: TGTGCCAGCAGTGAGGACAGGGGACGCCAAGAGACCCAGTACTTC.

V is TRBV30 and J is TRBJ1-4; D is unclear. There are 13 residues in the CDR3. The V gene's germline CDR1 is GTSNPN and CDR2 SVGIG (reference sequence). Trimming took off 3 bases at V and 4 bases at J, with 9 bases between the two ends. CDR3 region: CAWRQPGNEKLFF. The CDR3 DNA sequence: TGTGCCTGGAGACAGCCTGGTAATGAAAAACTGTTTTTT. The variable domain in full, completed from reference TRBV30 and TRBJ1-4, reads SQTIHQWPATLVQPVGSPLSLECTVEGTSNPNLYWYRQAAGRGLQLLFYSVGIGQISSEVPQNLSASRPQDRQFILSSKKLLLSDSGFYLCAWRQPGNEKLFFGSGTQLSVL.

V and J are TRBV5-1 and TRBJ2-7, with a tentative D call TRBD2 (5 bases). Germline loops: CDR1 SGHRS, CDR2 YFSETQ. Trimming shortened V by 1 base and J by 0 bases, and 11 bases separated the two germline ends. The CDR3 is 15 residues long. In DNA form, the CDR3 reads TGCGCCAGCAGCTTGATACTAGACTCCTCCTACGAGCAGTACTTC. As protein: CASSLILDSSYEQYF.

CDR3 protein: CASSVELAAPNEQFF. The CDR3 DNA is TGTGCCAGCAGCGTAGAGCTAGCGGCGCCCAATGAGCAGTTCTTC. The chain uses TRBV9 and TRBJ2-1; TRBD2 matches at 7 bases. CDR3 size: 15 residues. Per germline, CDR1 SGDLS and CDR2 YYNGEE. J lost 6 bases, V lost 0 bases, and 6 bases had no gene match.

The rearrangement joins TRBV12-3 or TRBV12-4 to TRBJ2-7, with 7 bases identical to TRBD1. The CDR3 length is 13 residues. Losses at the gene ends were 6 bases for V and 4 bases for J; bases not matched to a gene: 6. This CDR3 reads CASRQTGDYEQYF. CDR3 nucleotides: TGTGCCAGCAGACAAACAGGGGATTACGAGCAGTACTTC.

There are a few counts of this clone. The CDR3 DNA reads as TGTGCCAGCAGCCCCCGTGGGACGACAGGGGGCGACAACTATGGCTACACCTTC. Encoded protein: CASSPRGTTGGDNYGYTF. This chain uses TRBV9 with TRBJ1-2; 10 positions agree with TRBD1. Germline CDR1 reads SGDLS; CDR2 reads YYNGEE. V lost 4 bases and J lost 2; bases outside the gene matches: 14. This CDR3 has 18 residues.

This clone was seen more than once but under ten times. This chain connects TRBV5-4 to TRBJ1-6, with TRBD1 matching 7 bases. The CDR3 spans 15 residues. From germline, CDR1 is SGHNT and CDR2 YYREEE (reference sequence). With V trimmed by 7 bases and J by 9 bases, 13 bases remained unmatched. The CDR3 DNA is TGTGCCAGCCTAGAAATCCCAGGGGGGCGTTCACCCCTCCACTTT. Protein sequence: CASLEIPGGRSPLHF.

J is TRBJ1-5 and V is TRBV19; 7 bases line up with TRBD1. V gave up 7 bases and J gave up 6 bases; unmatched junction bases: 12. The CDR3 is 15 amino acids. Germline CDR1 reads LNHDA; CDR2 reads SQIVND (reference sequence). CDR3 loop: CASTPRGTVSQPQHF. Here the CDR3 DNA reads TGTGCCAGTACCCCGAGGGGGACAGTCAGTCAGCCCCAGCATTTT.

V gene TRBV6-5 combines with J gene TRBJ2-7; weak D call: TRBD1 (6 bases). V was cut by 5 bases and J by 6 bases, with 11 bases left in between. Germline values: CDR1 MNHEY, CDR2 SVGAGI. The CDR3 contains 12 residues. CDR3 DNA: TGTGCCAGCAGTCGTACAGGGTTCGAGCAGTACTTC. This sequence encodes CASSRTGFEQYF.

The genes are TRBV19 and TRBJ1-4, with 8 bases fitting TRBD1. The CDR3 has 14 amino acids. Unmatched junction bases numbered 4, after V lost 8 bases and J lost 2 bases. Looked up from germline, CDR1 is LNHDA and CDR2 is SQIVND (reference sequence). This chain's CDR3 is CASQQGVTNEKLFF. The CDR3 DNA is TGTGCCAGTCAACAGGGGGTGACTAATGAAAAACTGTTTTTT.

Worth noting for this clone: An end of the junction differs from the germline gene, which may be a read error. This sequence joins TRBV7-7 and TRBJ1-2; D is unresolved. CDR3 length: 15 amino acids. The V gene's germline CDR1 is SSHAT and CDR2 FNYEAQ (reference sequence). CDR3 bases: TGTGCTAGCAGCTTGAGCCGGGTTACGAACTATGGCTACACCTTC. It yields the protein CASSLSRVTNYGYTF.

The V call is TRBV7-9, the J call TRBJ1-1, with 7 bases aligning to TRBD1. The CDR3 is 16 residues long. The V and J ends lost 8 bases and 3 bases, in that order; junction bases with no gene match: 15. Germline CDR1 and CDR2: SEHNR and FQNEAQ (reference sequence). The CDR3 spells CASGQRTRGQDTEAFF. CDR3 nucleotide sequence: TGTGCCAGCGGGCAACGTACTAGGGGGCAGGACACTGAAGCTTTCTTT.

The V gene is TRBV6-5, the J gene TRBJ2-2, with 7 nucleotides matching TRBD2. The J segment lost 0 bases and the V segment lost 4 bases, leaving 5 bases of the junction unmatched. The CDR3 runs to 16 residues. CDR1 MNHEY and CDR2 SVGAGI come from the germline V gene. CDR3 region: CASSSKRGANTGELFF. The CDR3 DNA reads as TGTGCCAGCAGTTCAAAGCGGGGAGCGAACACCGGGGAGCTGTTTTTT.

The V gene is TRBV6-5, the J gene TRBJ2-7, with 11 bases aligning to TRBD2. The germline V gene encodes CDR1 MNHEY and CDR2 SVGAGI. J gave up 3 bases and V 4 bases, and 8 bases lay outside the gene matches. The CDR3 is 16 amino acids. In DNA form, the CDR3 reads TGTGCCAGCAGTTCCGCTGGGACTAGCGGAGACTACGAGCAGTACTTC. Translation gives CASSSAGTSGDYEQYF.

The chain combines TRBV4-2 with TRBJ1-1; no definite D call. Germline V gene data show CDR1 as LGHNA and CDR2 as YNFKEQ. Trimming left V 0 bases short and J 4 bases short, with 12 bases between. This CDR3 region has 15 residues. Written as DNA, the CDR3 is TGTGCCAGCAGCCAAGATTTCGGGTTAGGCACTGAAGCTTTCTTT. This encodes CASSQDFGLGTEAFF.

This clone was counted once. J is TRBJ2-1 and V is TRBV7-2; TRBD2 might be the D (6 bases). Germline loops: CDR1 SGHTA, CDR2 FQGNSA. V was shortened by 5 bases and J by 0 bases, with 14 bases between the two germline ends. The CDR3 is made up of 16 amino acids. The CDR3 region has the DNA TGTGCCAGCAGCCCCTATAGCGGCAGCTCCTACAATGAGCAGTTCTTC. Translation: CASSPYSGSSYNEQFF. The variable domain in full, completed from reference TRBV7-2 and TRBJ2-1, reads GAGVSQSPSNKVTEKGKDVELRCDPISGHTALYWYRQSLGQGLEFLIYFQGNSAPDKSGLPSDRFSAERTGGSVSTLTIQRTQQEDSAVYLCASSPYSGSSYNEQFFGPGTRLTVL.

The rearrangement uses TRBV3-1 (or the pseudogene TRBV3-2) and TRBJ1-1; 8 nucleotides line up with TRBD1. Germline V gene lookup returns CDR1 LGHDT and CDR2 YNNKEL (reference sequence). This CDR3 spans 12 amino acids. V trimming: 3 bases; J trimming: 11 bases; junction bases outside the gene matches: 5. The CDR3 here is CASSHLDRVAFF. As DNA, the CDR3 is TGTGCCAGCAGCCATCTGGACAGGGTCGCTTTCTTT.

This clone was detected once. The chain uses TRBV27 and TRBJ1-2; TRBD1 matches 9 bases. The CDR3 is 15 residues long. Germline CDR1 MNHEY, CDR2 SMNVEV (reference sequence). V was clipped by 4 bases and J by 7 bases; unmatched bases: 10. In DNA form, the CDR3 reads TGTGCCAGCAGTTCAACCGGGACAGGGTTTCGTGGCTACACCTTC. It encodes CASSSTGTGFRGYTF.

V is TRBV9 and J is TRBJ2-1, with 8 bases matching TRBD2. V shed 0 bases and J 7 bases; nucleotides not matched to a gene: 3. Germline V CDR1 and CDR2: SGDLS, YYNGEE. This CDR3 is 14 amino acids long. CDR3 amino acids: CASSVVPSGNEQFF. The DNA of the CDR3 is TGTGCCAGCAGCGTAGTTCCTAGCGGGAATGAGCAGTTCTTC.

The chain employs TRBV6-1 and TRBJ2-1; 7 bases agree with TRBD1. Trimming cost V 4 bases and J 4 bases; bases outside gene matches: 10. Per the germline V gene, CDR1 is MNHNS and CDR2 is SASEGT. This CDR3 is 16 amino acids long. CDR3 in DNA: TGTGCCAGCAGTGCCACAGGGGCCCTCGATTACAATGAGCAGTTCTTC. Residues: CASSATGALDYNEQFF.

The chain has TRBV9 and TRBJ2-7, with a possible D match to TRBD1 (6 bases). The germline V and J ends were trimmed by 4 bases and 1 base, with 15 bases remaining between them. The CDR3 has 15 amino acids. Looked up from germline, CDR1 is SGDLS and CDR2 is YYNGEE. The CDR3 region is CASSKDRSLSYEQYF. In DNA, the CDR3 is TGTGCCAGCAGCAAAGACAGGAGCCTTTCCTACGAGCAGTACTTC.

A word on this clone: Other DNA variants within this sample encode the same CDR3. This sequence joins TRBV28 and TRBJ1-5; 8 bases match TRBD1. The germline V gene has CDR1 MDHEN and CDR2 SYDVKM. V lost 1 base and J lost 7; bases outside the gene matches: 6. The CDR3 is made up of 15 amino acids. The CDR3 bases are TGTGCCAGCAGTTTATCAGGGGGCGCCGGACAGCCCCAGCATTTT. As protein: CASSLSGGAGQPQHF.

The chain employs TRBV6-6 and TRBJ1-4; no clear D gene. The CDR3 is made up of 13 amino acids. Germline CDR1 and CDR2: MNHNY and SVGAGI (reference sequence). With 7 bases removed from V and 8 bases from J, the gap between germline ends came to 14 bases. This CDR3 is CASMYTELEKLFF. In DNA form, the CDR3 reads TGTGCCAGCATGTATACAGAACTGGAAAAACTGTTTTTT.